This is a list of T cell receptor beta chains from one sample in a study of blood T cell repertoires in COVID-19. The data were produced by immunoSEQ multiplex PCR, yet TCRdb's version contains in-frame clones alone and is incomplete. The table has about 130,000 clones, about 85% seen once. Sequenced: peripheral blood. These receptor sequences come from an older man with active or convalescent COVID-19. Both conserved end residues are trimmed from each CDR3. Fields, in order: J gene, V gene, D gene, CDR3 protein. The D gene is left open where the match is weak.

TRBJ1-1 TRBV7-8 - ASSSRAGNTEAF
TRBJ1-6 TRBV7-2 - ASSLGQLYSPLH
TRBJ2-7 TRBV29-1 TRBD1 SARTGFGYEQY
TRBJ1-1 TRBV2 - ASSAGDYMNTEAF
TRBJ1-1 TRBV21-1 - ASSKGRDRGFMNTEAF
TRBJ1-4 TRBV5-5 - ASSSDGHTTNEKLF
TRBJ2-2 TRBV19 TRBD1 ASSLGTDYGELF
TRBJ1-5 TRBV5-6 TRBD1 ASTTGQQPQH
TRBJ2-7 TRBV30 TRBD1 AWSTLRGTGDSYEQY
TRBJ2-1 TRBV9 TRBD2 ASSASQRGGYNEQF
TRBJ2-7 TRBV7-9 TRBD2 ASTNRTSGSSYEQY
TRBJ2-3 TRBV4-1 TRBD2 ASSQSRSGGTDTQY
TRBJ1-4 TRBV4-1 - ASRLGVNNEKLF
TRBJ2-7 TRBV2 TRBD1 ASSDLTGGAEQY
TRBJ2-5 TRBV7-9 TRBD2 ASSSARGGGAGETQY
TRBJ2-7 TRBV4-3 - ASSQDIYKRTRGEQY
TRBJ2-7 TRBV15 TRBD1 ATSSWDRGSYEQY
TRBJ2-7 TRBV6-5 - ASETGADEQY
TRBJ1-5 TRBV10-3 TRBD1 AISAVGTVNQPQH
TRBJ2-7 TRBV10-3 - AISESSAYEQY
TRBJ2-7 TRBV3-1/TRBV3-2 TRBD2 ASSPNRLAGSYEQY
TRBJ1-6 TRBV7-2 - ASSLARPPLH
TRBJ2-7 TRBV5-1 TRBD2 ASSPGLAGATYEQY
TRBJ2-7 TRBV2 TRBD2 ASGLAGFSYEQY
TRBJ2-7 TRBV19 TRBD1 ASSIEDRGAYEQY
TRBJ1-4 TRBV29-1 - SVPDEELATNEKLF
TRBJ2-3 TRBV2 TRBD2 ASSTLAGGTDTQY
TRBJ2-3 TRBV7-3 TRBD1 ASSFGQVPSTDTQY
TRBJ1-4 TRBV30 - AWSWGRNEKLF
TRBJ1-2 TRBV30 TRBD1 AWSLKGAQGYT
TRBJ2-6 TRBV19 - ASSKDTGVGSGANVLT
TRBJ2-2 TRBV6-1 - ASSGGVRRNTGELF
TRBJ2-1 TRBV7-8 TRBD2 ASSLALSGVNEQF
TRBJ1-2 TRBV27 TRBD1 ASSPARTGGGYT
TRBJ1-4 TRBV9 TRBD1 ASSARQGQNEKLF
TRBJ2-1 TRBV5-4 TRBD2 ASSPRTSGRDNEQF
TRBJ1-4 TRBV28 - ASRTGFNEKLF
TRBJ1-2 TRBV29-1 TRBD1 SVGGGQGYGYT
TRBJ2-7 TRBV7-2 TRBD1 ASSPGQGYYEQY
TRBJ2-7 TRBV7-6 TRBD2 ASSLGTSSLLYEQY
TRBJ2-3 TRBV5-8 TRBD2 ASSRSGTSTDTQY
TRBJ2-7 TRBV4-2 TRBD2 ASSQVLAGAYEQY